This entry features one TCR beta chain sequence. No antigen is known for it. Base qualities are missing; no much larger clone stands one base away. Libraries were prepared through the immunoSEQ multiplex PCR assay. TCRdb stores this immuneACCESS table with in-frame sequences only. Part of the clones is absent; in the studies checked, under half of the shortfall reflects unresolved V genes, and no reason is known for the rest. For this sample the table gives about 120,000 clones, of which around 87% were detected only once. The ten largest clonotypes hold 9% to 14% of the sample. The data were obtained in a study of control samples from healthy donors and cancer patients (TCRdb year 2020). CDR1 SGHNT and CDR2 YENEEA are derived from the germline V gene. Measured from the cysteine to the phenylalanine, the CDR3 is 12 residues long. Only the CDR3 part of the read is kept: 36 bases, read in frame from the first base. The trim is 3 bases for V and 1 base for J, with a gap of 3 bases between the germline ends.

The clonotype comes from a man aged 25-40 years in good health. The sequence links TRBV11-3 to TRBJ2-5, with the D segment identity uncertain. Material: blood. The CDR3 loop reads CASSFIQETQYF. The DNA is as follows: TGTGCCAGCAGCTTTATCCAAGAGACCCAGTACTTC.